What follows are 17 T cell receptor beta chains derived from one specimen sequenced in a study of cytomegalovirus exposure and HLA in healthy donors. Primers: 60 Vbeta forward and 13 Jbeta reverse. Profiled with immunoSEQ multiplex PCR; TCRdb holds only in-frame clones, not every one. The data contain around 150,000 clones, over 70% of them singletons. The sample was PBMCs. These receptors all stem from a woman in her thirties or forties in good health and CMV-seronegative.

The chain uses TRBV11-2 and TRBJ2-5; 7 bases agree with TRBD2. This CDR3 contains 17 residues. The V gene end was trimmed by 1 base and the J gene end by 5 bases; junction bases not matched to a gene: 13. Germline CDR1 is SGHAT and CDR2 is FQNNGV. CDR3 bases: TGTGCCAGCAGCTTAGGCCCCTTCGAGCGGGGAGGGGAGACCCAGTACTTC. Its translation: CASSLGPFERGGETQYF.

CDR3 DNA sequence: TGCGCCAGCAGCCCATCGCCGGACAGGGAGTTCTACGAGCAGTACTTC. It specifies CASSPSPDREFYEQYF. The chain links TRBV5-1 to TRBJ2-7; 8 bases fit TRBD1. V shed 4 bases and J 3 bases; nucleotides not matched to a gene: 12. Germline lookup yields CDR1 SGHRS and CDR2 YFSETQ. The CDR3 contains 16 residues.

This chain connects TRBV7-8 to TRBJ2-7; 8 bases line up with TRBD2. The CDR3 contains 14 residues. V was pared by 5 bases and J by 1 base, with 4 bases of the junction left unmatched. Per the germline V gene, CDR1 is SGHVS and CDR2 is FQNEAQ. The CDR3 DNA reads TGTGCCAGCAGCAGACTAGCGAGTTCCTACGAGCAGTACTTC. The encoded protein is CASSRLASSYEQYF.

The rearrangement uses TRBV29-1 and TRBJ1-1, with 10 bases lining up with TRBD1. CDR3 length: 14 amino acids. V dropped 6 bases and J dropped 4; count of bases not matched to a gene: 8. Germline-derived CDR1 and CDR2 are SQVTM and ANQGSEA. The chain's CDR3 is CSVRTGGVSTEAFF. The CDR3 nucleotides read TGCAGCGTGCGGACAGGGGGAGTAAGCACTGAAGCTTTCTTT.

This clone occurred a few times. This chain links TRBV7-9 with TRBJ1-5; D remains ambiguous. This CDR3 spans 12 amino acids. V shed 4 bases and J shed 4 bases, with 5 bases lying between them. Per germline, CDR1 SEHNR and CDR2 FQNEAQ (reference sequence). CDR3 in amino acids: CASSSNNQPQHF. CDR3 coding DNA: TGTGCCAGCAGCTCCAATAATCAGCCCCAGCATTTT.

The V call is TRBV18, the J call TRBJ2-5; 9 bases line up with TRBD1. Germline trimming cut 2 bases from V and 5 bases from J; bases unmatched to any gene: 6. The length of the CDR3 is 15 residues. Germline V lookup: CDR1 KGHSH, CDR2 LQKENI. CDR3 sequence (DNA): TGTGCCAGCTCACCATGGGACAGGGTTGAGGAGACCCAGTACTTC. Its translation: CASSPWDRVEETQYF.

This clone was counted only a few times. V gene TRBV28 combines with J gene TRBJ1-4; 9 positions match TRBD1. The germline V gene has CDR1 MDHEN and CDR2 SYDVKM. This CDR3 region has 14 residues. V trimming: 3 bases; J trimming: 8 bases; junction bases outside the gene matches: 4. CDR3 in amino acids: CASSLDTGGEKLFF. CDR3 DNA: TGTGCCAGCAGTTTGGATACAGGGGGCGAAAAACTGTTTTTT.

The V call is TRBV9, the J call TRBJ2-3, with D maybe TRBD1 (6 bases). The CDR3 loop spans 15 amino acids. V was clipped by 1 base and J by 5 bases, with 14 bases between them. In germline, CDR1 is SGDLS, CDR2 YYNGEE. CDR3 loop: CASSVRSQGEDTQYF. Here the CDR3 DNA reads TGTGCCAGCAGCGTACGCTCACAGGGAGAAGATACGCAGTATTTT.

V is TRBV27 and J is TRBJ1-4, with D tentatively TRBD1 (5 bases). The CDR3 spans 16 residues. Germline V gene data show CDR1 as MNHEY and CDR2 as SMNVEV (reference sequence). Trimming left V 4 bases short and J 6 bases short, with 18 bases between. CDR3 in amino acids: CASSSIARGIDEKLFF. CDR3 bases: TGTGCCAGCAGTTCCATCGCAAGGGGTATCGATGAAAAACTGTTTTTT.

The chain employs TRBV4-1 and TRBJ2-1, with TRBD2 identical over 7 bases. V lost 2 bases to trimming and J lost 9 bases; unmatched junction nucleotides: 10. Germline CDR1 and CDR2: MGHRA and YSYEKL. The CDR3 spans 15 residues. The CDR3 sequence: CASSQMLGGVGEQFF. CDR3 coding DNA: TGCGCCAGCAGCCAAATGCTGGGGGGGGTAGGTGAGCAGTTCTTC.

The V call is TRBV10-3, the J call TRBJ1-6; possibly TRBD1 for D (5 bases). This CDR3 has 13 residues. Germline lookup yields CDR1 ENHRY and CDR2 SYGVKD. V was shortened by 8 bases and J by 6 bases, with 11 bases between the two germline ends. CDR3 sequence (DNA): TGTGCCATCCGGGGGGATGTTAATTCACCCCTCCACTTT. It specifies CAIRGDVNSPLHF.

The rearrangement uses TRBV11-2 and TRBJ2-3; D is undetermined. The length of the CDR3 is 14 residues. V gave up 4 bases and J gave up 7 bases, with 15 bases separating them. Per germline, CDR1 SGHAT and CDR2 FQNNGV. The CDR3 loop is CASSSPLRHYTQYF. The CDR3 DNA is TGTGCCAGCAGCTCTCCTCTCCGACATTATACGCAGTATTTT.

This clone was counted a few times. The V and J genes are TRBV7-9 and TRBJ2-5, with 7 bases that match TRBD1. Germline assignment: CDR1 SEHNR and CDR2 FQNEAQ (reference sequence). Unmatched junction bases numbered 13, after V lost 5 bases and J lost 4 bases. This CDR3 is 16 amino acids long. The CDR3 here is CASSQRDREGGETQYF. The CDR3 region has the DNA TGTGCCAGCAGCCAAAGAGACAGGGAAGGGGGAGAGACCCAGTACTTC.

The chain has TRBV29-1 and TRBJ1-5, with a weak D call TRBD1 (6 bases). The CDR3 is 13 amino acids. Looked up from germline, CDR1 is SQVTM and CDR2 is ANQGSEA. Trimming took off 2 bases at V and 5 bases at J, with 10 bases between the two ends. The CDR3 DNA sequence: TGCAGCGTTGAATTACAGGGTGATCAGCCCCAGCATTTT. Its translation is CSVELQGDQPQHF. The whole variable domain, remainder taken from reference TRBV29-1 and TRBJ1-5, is SAVISQKPSRDICQRGTSLTIQCQVDSQVTMMFWYRQQPGQSLTLIATANQGSEATYESGFVIDKFPISRPNLTFSTLTVSNMSPEDSSIYLCSVELQGDQPQHFGDGTRLSIL.

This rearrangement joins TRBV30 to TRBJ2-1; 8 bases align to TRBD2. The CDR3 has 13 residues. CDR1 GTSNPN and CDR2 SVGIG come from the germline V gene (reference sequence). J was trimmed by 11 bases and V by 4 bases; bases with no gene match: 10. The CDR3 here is CAWMAGAGGKQFF. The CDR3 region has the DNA TGTGCCTGGATGGCGGGGGCGGGGGGAAAGCAGTTCTTC. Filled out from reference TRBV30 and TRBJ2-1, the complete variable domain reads SQTIHQWPATLVQPVGSPLSLECTVEGTSNPNLYWYRQAAGRGLQLLFYSVGIGQISSEVPQNLSASRPQDRQFILSSKKLLLSDSGFYLCAWMAGAGGKQFFGPGTRLTVL.

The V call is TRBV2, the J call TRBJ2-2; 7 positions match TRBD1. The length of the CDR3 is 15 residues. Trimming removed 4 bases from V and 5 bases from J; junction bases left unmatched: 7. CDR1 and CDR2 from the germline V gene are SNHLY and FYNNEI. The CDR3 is CASSGTGLTTGELFF. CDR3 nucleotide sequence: TGTGCCAGCAGTGGGACAGGTCTTACAACCGGGGAGCTGTTTTTT. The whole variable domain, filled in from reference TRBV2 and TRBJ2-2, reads EPEVTQTPSHQVTQMGQEVILRCVPISNHLYFYWYRQILGQKVEFLVSFYNNEISEKSEIFDDQFSVERPDGSNFTLKIRSTKLEDSAMYFCASSGTGLTTGELFFGEGSRLTVL.

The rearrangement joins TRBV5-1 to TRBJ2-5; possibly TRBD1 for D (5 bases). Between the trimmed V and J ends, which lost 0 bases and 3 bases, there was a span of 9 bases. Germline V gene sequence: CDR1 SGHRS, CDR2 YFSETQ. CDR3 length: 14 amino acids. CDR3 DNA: TGCGCCAGCAGCTTGGGCAGGGTCAAAGAGACCCAGTACTTC. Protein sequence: CASSLGRVKETQYF.